This T cell receptor beta chain originates from a study of blood T cell repertoires in COVID-19. Germline V CDR1 and CDR2: SEHNR, FQNEAQ (reference sequence). The length of the CDR3 is 16 residues. V lost 3 bases to trimming and J lost 0 bases, with 12 bases between them. This table comes from immunoSEQ multiplex PCR, and its TCRdb copy is limited to in-frame clones, with some not included. The sample shows around 200,000 clones, 75% to 90% of them seen only once. The TCR sequence derives from a man aged 25 to 45 with acute or convalescent COVID-19. V gene TRBV7-9 combines with J gene TRBJ1-3; a possible D gene is TRBD1 (5 bases). What was sequenced was peripheral blood. CDR3 in DNA: TGTGCCAGCAGCTTCTTCGACAGTCCCTCTGGAAACACCATATATTTT. The encoded protein is CASSFFDSPSGNTIYF.